This T cell receptor beta chain derives from a study of cytomegalovirus exposure and HLA in healthy donors. Study findings and constraints: Presence/absence analysis assumed near-uniform sequencing depth across donors. For cytomegalovirus status, the classifier reportedly gave diagnoses with high specificity and sensitivity. Prior analysis indicated that the majority of TCR beta V segments exhibited productivity approximately 87% or approximately 30% of the time.

Vbeta (60) and Jbeta (13) primers were used in the PCR. Repertoires were generated with immunoSEQ multiplex PCR, while TCRdb's copy carries only in-frame clones and drops some. Among over 250,000 clones listed, 80% to 90% were seen once. About this clone: As yet, its antigen is unknown.

The germline gives CDR1 SGHRS, CDR2 YFSETQ. CDR3 length equals 13 residues. V lost 6 bases, J lost 3 bases, and 1 base stayed unmatched. Sequenced: PBMCs. The TCR was taken from a man in his forties or fifties in good health and CMV-seropositive. This sequence joins TRBV5-1 and TRBJ2-3; TRBD2 aligns across 10 bases. CDR3: CASKREGTDTQYF. As DNA, the CDR3 is TGCGCCAGCAAGCGGGAGGGAACAGATACGCAGTATTTT.